The 19 T cell receptor beta chains below come from one sample, sequenced in a study of control samples from healthy donors and cancer patients. Profiled with immunoSEQ multiplex PCR; TCRdb holds only in-frame clones, not every one. The table includes 40,000 to 55,000 clones, roughly 93% detected once. Sequencing was done on a sample of PBMCs. These TCRs come from a woman between 45 and 60 years old with head and neck cancer.

CDR3 sequence (DNA): TGTGCCACCAGCAGAGACGGGACAGCTAATGAAAAACTGTTTTTT. Its protein is CATSRDGTANEKLFF. The chain joins TRBV15 to TRBJ1-4; 7 nucleotides agree with TRBD1. V shed 0 bases, J shed 3 bases, and the junction held 1 base outside the gene matches. This CDR3 region has 15 residues. Germline CDR1 and CDR2: LNHNV and YYDKDF (reference sequence).

A note on this clone: The junction and the germline gene differ at one end; a read error may be behind it. This chain uses TRBV5-6 with TRBJ2-7; D ambiguous. The CDR3 is 11 residues long. Germline assignment: CDR1 SGHDT and CDR2 YYEEEE. CDR3 loop: CASSLGYEQYF. Written as DNA, the CDR3 is TGTGCCAGCAGTTTGGGCTACGAGCAGTACTTC.

The CDR3 region is CASSWVGGPYEQYF. The CDR3 nucleotides are TGTGCCAGCAGTTGGGTCGGGGGACCCTACGAGCAGTACTTC. The rearrangement joins TRBV11-2 to TRBJ2-7, with a weak D call TRBD2 (6 bases). The V end lost 6 bases, the J end lost 2 bases, and 14 bases lay between the germline ends. The CDR3 is 14 amino acids. CDR1 is SGHAT, CDR2 FQNNGV, per germline.

The V call is TRBV5-1, the J call TRBJ1-4; possibly TRBD1 for D (6 bases). Germline CDR1 SGHRS, CDR2 YFSETQ. The CDR3 extends over 16 amino acids. Trimming stripped 4 bases from V and 7 bases from J, with 20 bases between. Written as DNA, the CDR3 is TGCGCCAGCAGCCCGGCCGGGGGAGGGGGAGTTGAAAAACTGTTTTTT. This sequence encodes CASSPAGGGGVEKLFF. Full variable domain (rest looked up from reference TRBV5-1 and TRBJ1-4): KAGVTQTPRYLIKTRGQQVTLSCSPISGHRSVSWYQQTPGQGLQFLFEYFSETQRNKGNFPGRFSGRQFSNSRSEMNVSTLELGDSALYLCASSPAGGGGVEKLFFGSGTQLSVL.

The chain couples TRBV29-1 to TRBJ1-3; D is uncertain. The CDR3 runs 12 residues. With 5 bases removed from V and 3 bases from J, the gap between germline ends came to 8 bases. Germline CDR1 and CDR2: SQVTM and ANQGSEA. The CDR3 region has the DNA TGCAGCGTTATGGCTTTTGGAAACACCATATATTTT. It encodes CSVMAFGNTIYF.

This clone has just one count. The chain carries TRBV7-9 and TRBJ2-1; D call uncertain. The V and J ends lost 5 bases and 0 bases respectively, with 11 bases between them. The CDR3 has 15 residues. CDR1 SEHNR and CDR2 FQNEAQ come from the germline V gene (reference sequence). The CDR3 region has the DNA TGTGCCAGCAGCCCTGGGTGGAGCTCCTACAATGAGCAGTTCTTC. Amino acid sequence: CASSPGWSSYNEQFF.

The rearrangement uses TRBV2 and TRBJ2-6, with D uncertain. Between the trimmed V and J ends, which lost 6 bases and 0 bases, there was a span of 6 bases. The CDR3 has 14 residues. Germline CDR1 SNHLY, CDR2 FYNNEI. CDR3 bases: TGTGCCAGCAGGGGGATCTCTGGGGCCAACGTCCTGACTTTC. Translated, it gives CASRGISGANVLTF.

As DNA, the CDR3 is TGCAGCGTTGAAGAGGGGGGGACTAGCGGGAGGGAGACCCAGTACTTC. It specifies CSVEEGGTSGRETQYF. This chain uses TRBV29-1 with TRBJ2-5; 15 bases map to TRBD2. The V segment lost 0 bases and the J segment 5 bases; nucleotides outside the gene matches: 4. CDR1 SQVTM and CDR2 ANQGSEA come from the germline V gene. The CDR3 runs 16 residues.

The chain couples TRBV24-1 to TRBJ2-3, with TRBD1 identical over 10 bases. The CDR3 is 16 residues long. Trimming took 3 bases from V and 2 from J; bases not matched to a gene: 4. CDR1 is KGHDR and CDR2 is SFDVKD in the germline V gene. The CDR3 DNA is TGTGCCACCAGTGATCGGACAGGGGGGCCCACAGATACGCAGTATTTT. This translates into CATSDRTGGPTDTQYF.

This chain joins TRBV10-3 and TRBJ1-5; unclear D gene. CDR1 and CDR2 from the germline V gene are ENHRY and SYGVKD. The ends were cut back, 0 bases at V and 5 bases at J, with 8 bases in the middle. CDR3 size: 14 residues. The CDR3 protein is CAISESAGDQPQHF. The CDR3 DNA reads as TGTGCCATCAGTGAGTCGGCGGGCGATCAGCCCCAGCATTTT.

The genes are TRBV5-4 and TRBJ2-5, with 9 bases lining up with TRBD1. Germline V CDR1 and CDR2: SGHNT, YYREEE (reference sequence). CDR3 length equals 14 residues. Trimming took 5 bases from V and 5 from J; bases not matched to a gene: 7. CDR3 amino acids: CASSPGTGTETQYF. CDR3 bases: TGTGCCAGCAGTCCCGGGACAGGGACGGAGACCCAGTACTTC. The full variable domain, completed using reference TRBV5-4 and TRBJ2-5, is ETGVTQSPTHLIKTRGQQVTLRCSSQSGHNTVSWYQQALGQGPQFIFQYYREEENGRGNFPPRFSGLQFPNYSSELNVNALELDDSALYLCASSPGTGTETQYFGPGTRLLVL.

This chain uses TRBV20-1 with TRBJ2-3; 9 bases fit TRBD2. V was pared by 3 bases and J by 6 bases, with 10 bases of the junction left unmatched. Germline V CDR1 and CDR2: DFQATT, SNEGSKA (reference sequence). The CDR3 has 15 residues. The CDR3 loop reads CSASRRGGAMDTQYF. CDR3 DNA: TGCAGTGCTAGTCGTCGCGGGGGGGCGATGGATACGCAGTATTTT.

The chain links TRBV9 to TRBJ1-3; unclear D gene. CDR3 length: 15 residues. Germline V gives CDR1 SGDLS, CDR2 YYNGEE. V dropped 0 bases and J dropped 0 bases, with 7 bases sitting between them. CDR3 sequence: CASSVGGFSGNTIYF. CDR3 in DNA: TGTGCCAGCAGCGTAGGGGGATTCTCTGGAAACACCATATATTTT.

This sequence joins TRBV5-1 and TRBJ2-5; D is unresolved. Trimming removed 0 bases from V and 2 bases from J, with 11 bases in between. Germline V gene sequence: CDR1 SGHRS, CDR2 YFSETQ. The CDR3 covers 15 residues. This CDR3 reads CASSLGIDSQETQYF. CDR3 DNA: TGCGCCAGCAGCTTGGGCATTGACTCACAAGAGACCCAGTACTTC.

The chain employs TRBV19 and TRBJ1-1; 10 bases are a match to TRBD1. The V gene's germline CDR1 is LNHDA and CDR2 SQIVND (reference sequence). The CDR3 consists of 16 residues. J gave up 0 bases and V 5 bases, and 6 bases lay outside the gene matches. CDR3 nucleotide sequence: TGTGCCAGTAGTCACGACAGGGGGCAAATGAACACTGAAGCTTTCTTT. Translated: CASSHDRGQMNTEAFF.

This chain connects TRBV9 to TRBJ1-2; 8 bases are shared with TRBD1. The CDR3 runs to 14 residues. Germline CDR1 is SGDLS and CDR2 is YYNGEE. J lost 2 bases, V lost 0 bases, and 0 bases had no gene match. The CDR3 DNA sequence: TGTGCCAGCAGCGTAGGACAGGGGAACTATGGCTACACCTTC. Its translation is CASSVGQGNYGYTF. Together with reference TRBV9 and TRBJ1-2, the CDR3 gives the full variable domain: DSGVTQTPKHLITATGQRVTLRCSPRSGDLSVYWYQQSLDQGLQFLIQYYNGEERAKGNILERFSAQQFPDLHSELNLSSLELGDSALYFCASSVGQGNYGYTFGSGTRLTVV.

The rearrangement joins TRBV19 to TRBJ1-5; no reliable D call. There are 14 residues in the CDR3. Trimming left V 1 base short and J 7 bases short, with 11 bases between. Germline V CDR1 and CDR2: LNHDA, SQIVND (reference sequence). In DNA form, the CDR3 reads TGTGCCAGTAGTATAGGGGAATTTAGCCAGCCCCAGCATTTT. It translates to CASSIGEFSQPQHF.

CDR3 region: CAWRQGTDTQYF. The DNA of the CDR3 is TGTGCCTGGAGACAGGGGACAGATACGCAGTATTTT. The genes are TRBV30 and TRBJ2-3; 7 nucleotides line up with TRBD1. The V gene's germline CDR1 is GTSNPN and CDR2 SVGIG (reference sequence). This CDR3 is built from 12 residues. V was clipped by 3 bases and J by 3 bases; unmatched bases: 0. Full variable domain (outside the CDR3, taken from reference TRBV30 and TRBJ2-3): SQTIHQWPATLVQPVGSPLSLECTVEGTSNPNLYWYRQAAGRGLQLLFYSVGIGQISSEVPQNLSASRPQDRQFILSSKKLLLSDSGFYLCAWRQGTDTQYFGPGTRLTVL.

The chain couples TRBV30 to TRBJ1-5, with D possibly TRBD1 on 5 matching bases. Between the trimmed V and J ends, which lost 0 bases and 3 bases, there was a span of 9 bases. The CDR3 length is 14 residues. Germline V gene lookup returns CDR1 GTSNPN and CDR2 SVGIG (reference sequence). Written as DNA, the CDR3 is TGTGCCTGGAGTGTATGGGGGAACAATCAGCCCCAGCATTTT. Translating it yields CAWSVWGNNQPQHF.